The clone carrying this TCR beta chain occurred once. Its antigen remains unknown. The CDR3 length is 14 residues. Per the germline V gene, CDR1 is MGHDK and CDR2 is SYGVNS. This record belongs to a study of graft-versus-host responses after intestinal transplantation. Looking at the study overall: In this cohort, recipients had multivisceral, liver-intestinal, or isolated intestinal transplants. Overall study findings and caveats: Association was observed between peak circulating GvH clone levels and early post-transplant HvG declines. Allograft clonal ratios (graft-versus-host to host-versus-graft) were high in patients who had graft-donor T cell macrochimerism. The marrow of recipients harbored GvH clones, and ileum or blood showed some of them first.

Sequencing used immunoSEQ multiplex PCR; TCRdb keeps in-frame clones, though not all of them. The sample holds 15,000 or so clones; 93% are singletons and the top ten take around 4%. The input for sequencing was PBMCs, taken 950 to 1,300 days after intestinal transplantation. The gene calls are TRBV25-1 and TRBJ2-5, with no clear D. Judging by the DNA end, TRBJ2-7 fits better; the J call may be wrong. The TCR was taken from a human patient who received an intestinal transplant, so some T cells may come from the graft donor. Here the CDR3 DNA reads TGTGCCAGCAGTGGGATAGAGTGGTATCACGAGCAGTACTTC. Translation gives CASSGIEWYHEQYF.